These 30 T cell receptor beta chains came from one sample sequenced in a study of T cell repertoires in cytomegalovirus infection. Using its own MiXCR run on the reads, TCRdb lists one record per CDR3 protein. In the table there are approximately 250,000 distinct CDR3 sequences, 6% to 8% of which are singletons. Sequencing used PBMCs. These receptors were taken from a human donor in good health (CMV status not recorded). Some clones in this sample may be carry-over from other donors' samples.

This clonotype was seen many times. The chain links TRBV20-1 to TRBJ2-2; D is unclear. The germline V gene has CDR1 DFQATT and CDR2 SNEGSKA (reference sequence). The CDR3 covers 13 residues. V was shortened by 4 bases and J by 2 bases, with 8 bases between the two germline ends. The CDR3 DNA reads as TGCAGTGCTAATCTAGGCAACACCGGGGAGCTGTTTTTT. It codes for CSANLGNTGELFF.

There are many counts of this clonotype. The DNA for the CDR3 is TGTGCCAGCGGGCCCCGACAGGGGGCGAACACTGAAGCTTTCTTT. This encodes CASGPRQGANTEAFF. The rearrangement uses TRBV5-6 and TRBJ1-1; 10 bases fit TRBD1. The length of the CDR3 is 15 residues. The V segment lost 7 bases and the J segment 1 base; nucleotides outside the gene matches: 7. Germline loops: CDR1 SGHDT, CDR2 YYEEEE.

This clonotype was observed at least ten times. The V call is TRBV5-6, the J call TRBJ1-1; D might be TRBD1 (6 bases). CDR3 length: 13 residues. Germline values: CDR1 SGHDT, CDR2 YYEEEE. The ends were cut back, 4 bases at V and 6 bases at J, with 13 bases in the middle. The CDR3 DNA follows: TGTGCCAGCAGCCTGGGGACACTCCCTGAAGCTTTCTTT. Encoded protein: CASSLGTLPEAFF.

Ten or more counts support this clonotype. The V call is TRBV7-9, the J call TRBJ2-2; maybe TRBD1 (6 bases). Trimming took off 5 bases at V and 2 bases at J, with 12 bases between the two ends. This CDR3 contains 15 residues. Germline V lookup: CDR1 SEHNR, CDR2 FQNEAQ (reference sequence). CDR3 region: CASSEYRANTGELFF. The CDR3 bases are TGTGCCAGCAGCGAATACAGGGCTAACACCGGGGAGCTGTTTTTT.

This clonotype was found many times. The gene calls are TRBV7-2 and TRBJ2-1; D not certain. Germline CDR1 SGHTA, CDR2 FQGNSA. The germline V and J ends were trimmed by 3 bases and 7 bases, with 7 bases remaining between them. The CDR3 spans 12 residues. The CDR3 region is CASSLFGNEQFF. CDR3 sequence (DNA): TGTGCCAGCAGCTTGTTCGGAAATGAGCAGTTCTTC.

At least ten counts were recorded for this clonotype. CDR3 region: CSARAIDTEAFF. DNA of the CDR3: TGCAGTGCTAGAGCCATAGACACTGAAGCTTTCTTT. J is TRBJ1-1 and V is TRBV20-1; D gene uncertain. CDR1 and CDR2 from the germline V gene are DFQATT and SNEGSKA (reference sequence). This CDR3 is built from 12 residues. Trimming left V 1 base short and J 3 bases short, with 6 bases between.

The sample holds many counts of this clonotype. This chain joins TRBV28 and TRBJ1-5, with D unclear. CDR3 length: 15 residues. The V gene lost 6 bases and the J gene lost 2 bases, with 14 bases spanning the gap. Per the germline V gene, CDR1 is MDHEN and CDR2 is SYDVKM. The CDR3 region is CASSRETGGNQPQHF. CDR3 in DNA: TGTGCCAGCAGCAGAGAGACGGGTGGCAATCAGCCCCAGCATTTT.

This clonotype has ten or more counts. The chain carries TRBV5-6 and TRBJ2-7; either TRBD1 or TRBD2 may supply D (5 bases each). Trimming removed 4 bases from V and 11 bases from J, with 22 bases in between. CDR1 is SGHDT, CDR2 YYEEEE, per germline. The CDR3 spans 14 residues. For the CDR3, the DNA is TGTGCCAGCAGCCCCCGGGACGAAGACCGGTTGGAGTACTTC. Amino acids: CASSPRDEDRLEYF.

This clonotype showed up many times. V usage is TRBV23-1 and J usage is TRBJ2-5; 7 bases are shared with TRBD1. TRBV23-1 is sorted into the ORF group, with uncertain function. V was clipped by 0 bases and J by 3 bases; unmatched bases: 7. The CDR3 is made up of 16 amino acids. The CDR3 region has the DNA TGCGCCAGCAGTCAATCGCGCCCGGGACAGAAAGAGACCCAGTACTTC. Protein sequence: CASSQSRPGQKETQYF.

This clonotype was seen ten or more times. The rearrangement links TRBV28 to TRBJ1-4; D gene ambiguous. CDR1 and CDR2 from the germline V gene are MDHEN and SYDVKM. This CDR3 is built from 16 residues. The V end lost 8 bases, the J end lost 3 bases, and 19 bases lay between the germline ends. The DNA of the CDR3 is TGTGCCAGCCGAAAGCGTTGGAGCAGTGCTAATGAAAAACTGTTTTTT. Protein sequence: CASRKRWSSANEKLFF.

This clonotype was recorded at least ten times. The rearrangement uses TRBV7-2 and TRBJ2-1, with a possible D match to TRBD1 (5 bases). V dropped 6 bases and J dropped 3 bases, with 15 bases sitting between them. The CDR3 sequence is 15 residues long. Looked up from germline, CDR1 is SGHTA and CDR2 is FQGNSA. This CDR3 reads CASSFRQNIYNEQFF. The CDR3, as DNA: TGTGCCAGCAGTTTTAGACAGAACATCTACAATGAGCAGTTCTTC.

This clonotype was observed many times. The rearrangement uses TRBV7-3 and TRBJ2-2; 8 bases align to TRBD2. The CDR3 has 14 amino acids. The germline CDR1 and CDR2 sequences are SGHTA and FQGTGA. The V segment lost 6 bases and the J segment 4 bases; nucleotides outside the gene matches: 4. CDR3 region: CASRDGRGTGELFF. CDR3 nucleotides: TGTGCCAGCAGGGACGGGAGGGGCACCGGGGAGCTGTTTTTT.

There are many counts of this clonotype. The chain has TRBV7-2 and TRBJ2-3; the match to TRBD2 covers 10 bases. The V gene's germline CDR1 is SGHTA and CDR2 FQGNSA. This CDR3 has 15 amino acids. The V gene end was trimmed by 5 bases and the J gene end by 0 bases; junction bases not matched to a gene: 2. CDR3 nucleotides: TGTGCCAGCAGCCCTAGCGGGGGTAGCACAGATACGCAGTATTTT. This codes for CASSPSGGSTDTQYF.

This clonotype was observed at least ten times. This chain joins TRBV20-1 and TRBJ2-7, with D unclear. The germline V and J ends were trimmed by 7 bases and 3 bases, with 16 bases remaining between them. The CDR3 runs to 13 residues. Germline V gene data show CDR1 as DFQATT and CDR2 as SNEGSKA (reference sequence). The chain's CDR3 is CSGLPTQLYEQYF. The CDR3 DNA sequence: TGCAGTGGTCTACCGACTCAGCTCTACGAGCAGTACTTC.

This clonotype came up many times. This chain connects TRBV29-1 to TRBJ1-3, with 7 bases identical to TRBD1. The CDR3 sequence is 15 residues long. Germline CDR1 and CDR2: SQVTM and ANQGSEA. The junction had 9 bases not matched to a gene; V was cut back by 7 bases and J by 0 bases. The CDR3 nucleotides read TGCAGCGCGGTTTTGAGACAGGGCTCTGGAAACACCATATATTTT. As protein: CSAVLRQGSGNTIYF.

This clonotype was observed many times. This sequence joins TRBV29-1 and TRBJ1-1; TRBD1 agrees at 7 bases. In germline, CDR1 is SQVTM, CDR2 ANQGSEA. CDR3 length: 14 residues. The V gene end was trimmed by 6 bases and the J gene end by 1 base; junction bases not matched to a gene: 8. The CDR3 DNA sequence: TGCAGCGTCCCGACAGGGAATACGAACACTGAAGCTTTCTTT. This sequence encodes CSVPTGNTNTEAFF.

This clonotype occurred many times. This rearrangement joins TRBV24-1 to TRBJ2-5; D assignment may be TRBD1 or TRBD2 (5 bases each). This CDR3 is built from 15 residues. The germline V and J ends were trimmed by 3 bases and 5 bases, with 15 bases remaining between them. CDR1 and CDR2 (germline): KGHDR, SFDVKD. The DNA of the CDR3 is TGTGCCACCAGTGATACTACGGGACCAGGGGAGACCCAGTACTTC. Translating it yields CATSDTTGPGETQYF.

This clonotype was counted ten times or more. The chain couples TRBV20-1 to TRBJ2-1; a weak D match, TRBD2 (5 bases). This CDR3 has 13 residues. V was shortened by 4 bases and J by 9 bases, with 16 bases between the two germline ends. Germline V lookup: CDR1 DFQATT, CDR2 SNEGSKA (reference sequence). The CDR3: CSATVDSRGEQFF. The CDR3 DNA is TGCAGTGCTACCGTAGACTCCCGGGGTGAGCAGTTCTTC.

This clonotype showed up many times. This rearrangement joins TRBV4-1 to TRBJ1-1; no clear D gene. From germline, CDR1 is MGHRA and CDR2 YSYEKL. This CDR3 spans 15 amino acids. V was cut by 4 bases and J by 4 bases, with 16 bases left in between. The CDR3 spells CASSPDAGSGTEAFF. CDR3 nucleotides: TGCGCCAGCAGCCCGGACGCGGGGAGTGGCACTGAAGCTTTCTTT.

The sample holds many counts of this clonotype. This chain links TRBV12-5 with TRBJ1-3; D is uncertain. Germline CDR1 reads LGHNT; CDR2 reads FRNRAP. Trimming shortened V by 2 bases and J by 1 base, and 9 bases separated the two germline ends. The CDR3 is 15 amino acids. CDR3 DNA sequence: TGTGCTAGTGGTTTGTCACTAATGTCTGGAAACACCATATATTTT. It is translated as CASGLSLMSGNTIYF. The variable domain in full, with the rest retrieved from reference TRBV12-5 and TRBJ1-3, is DARVTQTPRHKVTEMGQEVTMRCQPILGHNTVFWYRQTMMQGLELLAYFRNRAPLDDSGMPKDRFSAEMPDATLATLKIQPSEPRDSAVYFCASGLSLMSGNTIYFGEGSWLTVV.

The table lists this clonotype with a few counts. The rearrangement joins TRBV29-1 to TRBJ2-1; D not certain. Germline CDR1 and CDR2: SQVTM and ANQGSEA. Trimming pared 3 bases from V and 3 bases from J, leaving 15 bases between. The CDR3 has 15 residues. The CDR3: CSVESLRTNYNEQFF. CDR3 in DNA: TGCAGCGTTGAGTCTCTGAGAACCAACTACAATGAGCAGTTCTTC.

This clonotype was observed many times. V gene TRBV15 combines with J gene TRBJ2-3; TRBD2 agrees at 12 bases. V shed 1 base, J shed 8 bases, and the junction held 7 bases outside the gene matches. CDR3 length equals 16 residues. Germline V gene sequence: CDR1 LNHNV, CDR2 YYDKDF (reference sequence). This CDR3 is CATSRGLAGATGTQYF. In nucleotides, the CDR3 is TGTGCCACCAGCAGAGGACTAGCGGGGGCCACCGGTACGCAGTATTTT. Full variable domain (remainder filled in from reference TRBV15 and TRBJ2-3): DAMVIQNPRYQVTQFGKPVTLSCSQTLNHNVMYWYQQKSSQAPKLLFHYYDKDFNNEADTPDNFQSRRPNTSFCFLDIRSPGLGDTAMYLCATSRGLAGATGTQYFGPGTRLTVL.

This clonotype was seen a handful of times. DNA of the CDR3: TGTGCCAGCAGCTCCCTCGGGAGGGGGCGCGGTGGCTATGGCTACACCTTC. It translates to CASSSLGRGRGGYGYTF. The chain employs TRBV7-2 and TRBJ1-2; 7 bases agree with TRBD1. Germline CDR1 SGHTA, CDR2 FQGNSA. V was pared by 4 bases and J by 4 bases, with 15 bases of the junction left unmatched. This CDR3 is 17 amino acids long.

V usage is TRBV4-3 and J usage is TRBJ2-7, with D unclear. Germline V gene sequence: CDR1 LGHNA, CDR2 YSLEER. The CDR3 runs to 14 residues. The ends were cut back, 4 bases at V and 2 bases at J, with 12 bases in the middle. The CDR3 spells CASSLQRDAYEQYF. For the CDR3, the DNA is TGCGCCAGCAGCCTCCAACGCGATGCCTACGAGCAGTACTTC.

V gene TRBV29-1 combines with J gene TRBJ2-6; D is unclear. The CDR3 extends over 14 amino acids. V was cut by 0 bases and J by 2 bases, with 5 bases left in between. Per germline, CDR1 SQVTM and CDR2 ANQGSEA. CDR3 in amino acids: CSVEDRPGANVLTF. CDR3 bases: TGCAGCGTTGAAGATCGCCCTGGGGCCAACGTCCTGACTTTC.

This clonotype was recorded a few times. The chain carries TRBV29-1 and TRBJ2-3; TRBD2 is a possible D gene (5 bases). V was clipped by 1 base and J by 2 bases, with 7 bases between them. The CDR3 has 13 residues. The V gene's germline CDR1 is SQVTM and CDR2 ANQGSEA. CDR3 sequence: CSVEGTLTDTQYF. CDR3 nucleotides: TGCAGCGTTGAAGGGACTCTCACAGATACGCAGTATTTT.

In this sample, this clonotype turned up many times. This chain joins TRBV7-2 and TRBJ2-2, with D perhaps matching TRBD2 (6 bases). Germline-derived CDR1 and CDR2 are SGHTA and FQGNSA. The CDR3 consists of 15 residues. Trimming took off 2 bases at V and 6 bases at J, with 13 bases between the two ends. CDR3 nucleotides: TGTGCCAGCAGCTTAAGACTAGTGTATTCCGGGGAGCTGTTTTTT. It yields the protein CASSLRLVYSGELFF.

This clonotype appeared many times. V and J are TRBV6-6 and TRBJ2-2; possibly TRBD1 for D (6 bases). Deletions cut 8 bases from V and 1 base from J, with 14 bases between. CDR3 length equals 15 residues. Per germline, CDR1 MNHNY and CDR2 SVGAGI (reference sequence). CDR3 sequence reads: CASGVTGLNTGELFF. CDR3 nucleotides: TGTGCCAGCGGAGTAACAGGGTTGAACACCGGGGAGCTGTTTTTT.

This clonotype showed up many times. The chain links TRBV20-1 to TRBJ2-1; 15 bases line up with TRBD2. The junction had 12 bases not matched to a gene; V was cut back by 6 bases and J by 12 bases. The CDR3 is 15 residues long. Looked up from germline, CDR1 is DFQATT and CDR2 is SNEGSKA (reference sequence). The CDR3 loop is CSAPELGLAGGRQFF. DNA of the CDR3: TGCAGTGCGCCCGAACTGGGACTAGCGGGGGGAAGGCAGTTCTTC.

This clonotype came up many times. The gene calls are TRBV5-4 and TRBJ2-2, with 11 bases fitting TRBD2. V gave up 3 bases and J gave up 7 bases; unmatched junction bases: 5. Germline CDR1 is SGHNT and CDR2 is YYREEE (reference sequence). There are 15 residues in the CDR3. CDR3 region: CASSSLAGGIGELFF. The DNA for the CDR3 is TGTGCCAGCAGCTCTCTAGCGGGGGGTATCGGGGAGCTGTTTTTT.